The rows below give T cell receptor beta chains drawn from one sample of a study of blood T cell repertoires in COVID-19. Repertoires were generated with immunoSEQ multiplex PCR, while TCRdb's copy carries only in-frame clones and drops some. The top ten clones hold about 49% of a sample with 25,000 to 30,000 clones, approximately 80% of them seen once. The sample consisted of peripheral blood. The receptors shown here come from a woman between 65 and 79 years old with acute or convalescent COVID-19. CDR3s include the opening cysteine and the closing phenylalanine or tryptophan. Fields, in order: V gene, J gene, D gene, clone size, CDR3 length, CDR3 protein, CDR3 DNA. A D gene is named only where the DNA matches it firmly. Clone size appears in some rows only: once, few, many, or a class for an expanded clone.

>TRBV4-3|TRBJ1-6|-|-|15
CASSPFRQSNSPLHF
TGCGCCAGCAGCCCATTTCGACAGTCTAATTCACCCCTCCACTTT
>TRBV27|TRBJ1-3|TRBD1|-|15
CASSLSGGYGNTIYF
TGTGCCAGCAGTCTTTCAGGGGGCTACGGAAACACCATATATTTT
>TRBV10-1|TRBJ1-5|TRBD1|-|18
CARSGPTGVSYSNQPQHF
TGCGCCAGATCGGGACCGACAGGGGTCTCTTATAGCAATCAGCCCCAGCATTTT
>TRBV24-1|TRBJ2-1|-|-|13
CATSSPGRFEQFF
TGTGCCACCAGTTCACCGGGTAGGTTTGAGCAGTTCTTC
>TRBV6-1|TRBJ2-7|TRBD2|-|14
CASSETSGRYEQYF
TGTGCCAGCAGTGAAACTAGCGGGAGGTACGAGCAGTACTTC
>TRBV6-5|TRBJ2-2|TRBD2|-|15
CASRGLAGVAGELFF
TGTGCCAGCAGGGGACTAGCGGGAGTGGCCGGGGAGCTGTTTTTT
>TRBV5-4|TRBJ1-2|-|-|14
CASSQSTPNYGYTF
TGTGCCAGCAGCCAATCGACTCCTAACTATGGCTACACCTTC
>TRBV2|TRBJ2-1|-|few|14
CASSEAEGGNEQFF
TGTGCCAGCAGTGAAGCGGAAGGGGGCAATGAGCAGTTCTTC
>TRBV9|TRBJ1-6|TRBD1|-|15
CASSSRQGVNSPLHF
TGTGCCAGCAGCTCGCGACAGGGGGTTAATTCACCCCTCCACTTT
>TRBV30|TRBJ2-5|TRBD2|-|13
CAWTLAGAGTQYF
TGTGCCTGGACGCTAGCGGGGGCGGGGACCCAGTACTTC
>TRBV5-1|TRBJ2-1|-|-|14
CASSLTGSYNEQFF
TGCGCCAGCAGCTTGACAGGGTCCTACAATGAGCAGTTCTTC
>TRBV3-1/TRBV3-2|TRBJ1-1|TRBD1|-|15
CASSRSGTGNTEAFF
TGTGCCAGCAGCCGTTCAGGGACAGGTAACACTGAAGCTTTCTTT
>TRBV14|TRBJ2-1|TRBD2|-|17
CASSQDLAGDLGNEQFF
TGTGCCAGCAGCCAAGATTTAGCGGGAGACCTGGGCAATGAGCAGTTCTTC
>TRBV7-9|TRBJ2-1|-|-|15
CASSPGWRGPNEQFF
TGTGCCAGCAGCCCCGGTTGGAGGGGCCCCAATGAGCAGTTCTTC
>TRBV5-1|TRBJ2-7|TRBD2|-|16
CASSPGLAGVSYEQYF
TGCGCCAGCAGCCCAGGACTAGCGGGGGTCTCCTACGAGCAGTACTTC
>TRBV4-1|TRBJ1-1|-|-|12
CASSQGADEAFF
TGCGCCAGCAGCCAAGGGGCAGATGAAGCTTTCTTT
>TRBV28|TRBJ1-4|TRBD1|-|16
CASSSRPGTGQEKLFF
TGTGCCAGCAGTTCCCGGCCCGGGACAGGGCAAGAAAAACTGTTTTTT
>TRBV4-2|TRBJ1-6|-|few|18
CASSQRAGGSSYNSPLHF
TGTGCCAGCAGCCAACGAGCAGGAGGGAGCTCCTATAATTCACCCCTCCACTTT
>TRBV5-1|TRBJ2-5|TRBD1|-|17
CASSLGEQTGWVETQYF
TGCGCCAGCAGCTTGGGAGAGCAGACAGGGTGGGTGGAGACCCAGTACTTC
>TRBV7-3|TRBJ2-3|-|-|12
CASSSQSGAQYF
TGTGCCAGCAGCTCTCAGTCCGGGGCGCAGTATTTT
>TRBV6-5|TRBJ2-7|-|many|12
CASSYDSYEQYF
TGTGCCAGCAGTTACGACAGCTACGAGCAGTACTTC
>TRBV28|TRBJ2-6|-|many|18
CASSPLTGSNSGANVLTF
TGTGCCAGCAGTCCTTTGACAGGTTCCAACTCTGGGGCCAACGTCCTGACTTTC
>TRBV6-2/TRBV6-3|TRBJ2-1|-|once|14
CASSPPGSPKGQFF
TGTGCCAGCAGTCCCCCGGGATCCCCCAAGGGGCAGTTCTTC
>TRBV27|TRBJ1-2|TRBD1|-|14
CASGRGVRDSRYTF
TGTGCCAGCGGCAGGGGAGTGCGGGACAGTCGGTACACCTTC
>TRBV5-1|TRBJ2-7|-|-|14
CASSAGQTPYEQYF
TGCGCCAGCAGCGCGGGACAGACCCCCTACGAGCAGTACTTC
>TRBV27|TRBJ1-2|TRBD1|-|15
CASSLEGALGYGYTF
TGTGCCAGCAGTTTAGAGGGGGCGCTTGGCTATGGCTACACCTTC
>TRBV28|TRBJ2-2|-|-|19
CASSFPLRETGTRTGELFF
TGTGCCAGCAGTTTCCCATTAAGGGAGACAGGGACTCGCACCGGGGAGCTGTTTTTT
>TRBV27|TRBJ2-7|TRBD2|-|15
CASSPRAGGVYEQYF
TGTGCCAGCAGTCCCCGGGCGGGAGGGGTTTACGAGCAGTACTTC
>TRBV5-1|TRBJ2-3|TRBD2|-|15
CASSLTSGTGDTQYF
TGCGCCAGCAGCTTGACTAGCGGGACGGGAGATACGCAGTATTTT
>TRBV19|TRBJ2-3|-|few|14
CASRQGGAGDTQYF
TGTGCCAGTAGACAAGGAGGGGCAGGGGATACGCAGTATTTT
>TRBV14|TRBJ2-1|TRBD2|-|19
CASSQDRTSGRATYNEQFF
TGTGCCAGCAGCCAAGATAGGACTAGCGGGAGGGCAACCTACAATGAGCAGTTCTTC
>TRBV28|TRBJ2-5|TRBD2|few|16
CASSLAGTSGGETQYF
TGTGCCAGCAGTTTAGCCGGGACTAGCGGGGGAGAGACCCAGTACTTC
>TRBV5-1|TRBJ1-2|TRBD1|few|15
CASSLGTGFIYGYTF
TGCGCCAGCAGCTTGGGGACAGGGTTTATATATGGCTACACCTTC